The subject of this entry is one TCR beta chain. Original analysis: Quantification of nucleated cells was approximated via reference gene primer amplification. Libraries were prepared by immunoSEQ multiplex PCR; TCRdb keeps only in-frame clonotypes and omits some of them. That table is the source of V, J and clone size, and D and trimming were worked out from the DNA. Of nearly 40,000 clones listed, 80% to 90% were seen once; the top ten hold 7% to 9%. The data originate from a study of blood T cell repertoires in COVID-19. Study background: Samples taken during acute and convalescent COVID-19 were collected in the United States, Italy and Spain.

Germline CDR1 reads LGHDT; CDR2 reads YNNKEL (reference sequence). The CDR3 is 15 amino acids. V was clipped by 0 bases and J by 10 bases; unmatched bases: 6. The TCR comes from a woman in her 70s with acute or convalescent COVID-19. The chain employs TRBV3-1 (or the pseudogene TRBV3-2) and TRBJ1-6, with TRBD1 identical over 7 bases. Sequencing was done on a sample of peripheral blood. CDR3 loop: CASSQEDRQGSPLHF. As DNA, the CDR3 is TGTGCCAGCAGCCAAGAGGACAGGCAGGGGTCACCCCTCCACTTT.